This TCR beta chain was recorded in a study of T cell repertoires and leukemia-associated antigens. Judged by abundance, this clonotype is medium-sized (0.01 to 0.1%). The antigen is not known. MiXCR, run by TCRdb on the 5' RACE reads, gives a single entry per CDR3 protein. This sample has roughly 13,000 distinct CDR3 sequences, with less than 40% found just once. V shed 5 bases and J 7 bases; nucleotides not matched to a gene: 3. The CDR3 totals 13 residues. Per the germline V gene, CDR1 is SGHTA and CDR2 is FQGTGA. This chain joins TRBV7-3 and TRBJ2-1, with 9 bases fitting TRBD1. The sample consisted of CD3+ T cells sorted from blood and cultured. This TCR was sampled from a female donor in good health. CDR3: CASSRDRVNEQFF. The CDR3 nucleotides are TGTGCCAGCAGCAGGGACAGGGTGAATGAGCAGTTCTTC.